This T cell receptor beta chain is drawn from a study of early T cells in non-severe SARS-CoV-2 infection. The wider study: The study sequenced bulk RNA from unsorted whole blood, with chains unpaired. Study results and caveats: Matching results from VDJdb favored anti-spike CD8 responses, leaving private and CD4 specificities undetected.

cDNA molecules, individually, were tagged with unique molecular identifiers. TCRdb fed the 5' RACE reads into MiXCR, producing one record per CDR3 protein. This repertoire shows over 45,000 distinct CDR3 sequences, under 12% found once; its top ten account for 5.5% to 7.5%. The CDR3 is made up of 14 amino acids. CDR1 is SGHRS, CDR2 YFSETQ, per germline. V trimming: 4 bases; J trimming: 6 bases; junction bases outside the gene matches: 10. To note about this clonotype: The target antigen is unknown.

This TCR derives from an adult who was a healthcare worker with PCR-confirmed SARS-CoV-2 infection or an uninfected control (not recorded which). This sequence joins TRBV5-1 and TRBJ2-7, with 7 bases matching TRBD2. Sequenced material: whole blood. CDR3 residues: CASSGTIAGVEQYF. The CDR3 bases are TGCGCCAGCAGCGGAACTATTGCGGGAGTCGAGCAGTACTTC.